This T cell receptor beta chain was found in a study of blood T cells in healthy people across ages. V was trimmed by 10 bases and J by 2 bases, leaving 14 bases between them. CDR1 and CDR2 (germline): SNHLY, FYNNEI. The CDR3 contains 13 residues. The use of a sample-barcoded 5' primer and a J-beta primer mix characterized a second PCR of about 7 to 12 cycles. Every sample gave at least 2.5 million paired-end reads containing CDR3. TCRdb fed the 5' RACE reads into MiXCR, producing one record per CDR3 protein. The sample carries roughly 700,000 distinct CDR3 sequences, approximately 49% recorded once. The clonotype originates from a woman aged 55-70 years in good health. The source material was blood. V and J are TRBV2 and TRBJ2-5; no reliable D call. CDR3 sequence: CATNLVPQETQYF. CDR3 nucleotides: TGTGCCACCAACTTGGTCCCACAAGAGACCCAGTACTTC.